This T cell receptor (beta chain) was sequenced during a study of cytomegalovirus exposure and HLA in healthy donors. Study-wide results and limits: Earlier results showed most TCR beta V segments being productive about 87% or about 30% of the time.

Germline V gene data show CDR1 as SEHNR and CDR2 as FQNEAQ (reference sequence). The germline V and J ends were trimmed by 1 base and 6 bases, with 13 bases remaining between them. The length of the CDR3 is 15 residues. 60 Vbeta and 13 Jbeta primers were used in PCR. The assay was immunoSEQ multiplex PCR, and TCRdb's table has in-frame clones only and misses some. The sample has around 53,000 clones, around 66% seen once; the top ten hold about 3%. This clone was observed a single time. Its antigen is as yet unknown. The sequence was collected from a man younger than 30 in good health and CMV-seronegative. The specimen sequenced was PBMCs. The chain combines TRBV7-9 with TRBJ1-5; D perhaps matches TRBD1 (5 bases). The CDR3 sequence is CASSLGAGRGQPQHF. CDR3 DNA sequence: TGTGCCAGCAGCTTAGGGGCGGGGAGGGGTCAGCCCCAGCATTTT.